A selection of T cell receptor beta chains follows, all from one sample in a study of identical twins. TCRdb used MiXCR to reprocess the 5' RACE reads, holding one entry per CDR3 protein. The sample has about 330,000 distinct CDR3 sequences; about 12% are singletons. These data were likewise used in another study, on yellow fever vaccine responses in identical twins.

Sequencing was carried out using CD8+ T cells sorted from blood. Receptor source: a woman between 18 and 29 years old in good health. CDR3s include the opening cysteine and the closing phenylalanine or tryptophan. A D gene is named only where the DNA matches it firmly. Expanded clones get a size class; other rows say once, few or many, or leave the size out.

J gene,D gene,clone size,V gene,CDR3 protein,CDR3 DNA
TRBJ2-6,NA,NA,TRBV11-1,CASSLYPDQQGLGANVLTF,TGTGCCAGCAGCTTATACCCGGACCAACAGGGATTGGGGGCCAACGTCCTGACTTTC
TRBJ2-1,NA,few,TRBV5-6,CASSLVGLVDEQFF,TGTGCCAGCAGCTTGGTGGGGCTGGTCGATGAGCAGTTCTTC
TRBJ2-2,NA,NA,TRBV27,CASTSRGGELFF,TGTGCCAGCACCTCCCGGGGCGGGGAGCTGTTTTTT
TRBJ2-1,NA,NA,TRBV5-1,CASSSWGATNNEQFF,TGCGCCAGCAGCTCCTGGGGGGCTACTAACAATGAGCAGTTCTTC
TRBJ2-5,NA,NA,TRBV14,CASSDDQETQYF,TGTGCCAGCAGCGACGACCAAGAGACCCAGTACTTC
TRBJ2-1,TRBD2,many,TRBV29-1,CSVGRSGRGSYNEQFF,TGCAGCGTTGGTAGAAGCGGGAGGGGTTCCTACAATGAGCAGTTCTTC
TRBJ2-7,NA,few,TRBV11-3,CASSPWDTSGYEQYF,TGTGCCAGCAGCCCCTGGGACACCTCGGGATACGAGCAGTACTTC
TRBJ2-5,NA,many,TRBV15,CATSRDHRLETQYF,TGTGCCACCAGCAGAGATCACCGCTTGGAGACCCAGTACTTC
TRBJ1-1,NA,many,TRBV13,CASSLATGVHTEAFF,TGTGCCAGCAGCCTAGCGACCGGAGTACACACTGAAGCTTTCTTT
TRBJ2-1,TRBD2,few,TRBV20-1,CSARVRRGRYNEQFF,TGCAGTGCTAGAGTTAGGCGGGGGAGATACAATGAGCAGTTCTTC
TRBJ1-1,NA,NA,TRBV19,CASSKRENTEAFF,TGTGCCAGTAGTAAGAGGGAAAACACTGAAGCTTTCTTT
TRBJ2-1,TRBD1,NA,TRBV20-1,CSASEQGVCNEQFF,TGCAGTGCTAGTGAGCAGGGGGTCTGCAATGAGCAGTTCTTC
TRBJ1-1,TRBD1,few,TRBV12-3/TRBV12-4,CASSFSGTGNTEAFF,TGTGCCAGCAGTTTCTCCGGGACAGGGAACACTGAAGCTTTCTTT
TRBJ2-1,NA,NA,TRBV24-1,CATSDPTGRDEQFF,TGTGCCACCAGTGATCCGACAGGGAGGGATGAGCAGTTCTTC
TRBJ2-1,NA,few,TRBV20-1,CSAELYNEQFF,TGCAGTGCCGAGTTATACAATGAGCAGTTCTTC
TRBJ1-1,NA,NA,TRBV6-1,CASSERATLAFF,TGTGCCAGCAGTGAACGGGCGACCTTAGCTTTCTTT
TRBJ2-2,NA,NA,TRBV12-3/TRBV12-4,CASTDVFTGELFF,TGTGCCAGCACCGACGTATTCACCGGGGAGCTGTTTTTT
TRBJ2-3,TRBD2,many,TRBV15,CATSRDPASGGLVTDTQYF,TGTGCCACCAGCAGAGATCCGGCTAGCGGGGGGCTAGTCACAGATACGCAGTATTTT
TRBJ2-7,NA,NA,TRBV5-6,CASSLVRGTYEQYF,TGTGCCAGCAGCTTGGTACGGGGGACCTACGAGCAGTACTTC
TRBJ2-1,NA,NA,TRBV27,CASSLSNWGEQFF,TGTGCCAGCAGTTTATCCAACTGGGGTGAGCAGTTCTTC
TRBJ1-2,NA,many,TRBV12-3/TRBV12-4,CASSLGGPGGDGYTF,TGTGCCAGCAGTTTAGGGGGTCCGGGGGGTGATGGCTACACCTTC
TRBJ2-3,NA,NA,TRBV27,CANLTDTQYF,TGTGCCAACCTCACAGATACGCAGTATTTT
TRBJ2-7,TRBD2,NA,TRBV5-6,CASSLELAGGYEQYF,TGTGCCAGCAGCTTGGAACTAGCGGGAGGGTACGAGCAGTACTTC
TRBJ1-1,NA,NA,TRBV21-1,CASSKVGDSLNTEAFF,TGTGCCAGCAGCAAAGTTGGAGACAGTCTGAACACTGAAGCTTTCTTT
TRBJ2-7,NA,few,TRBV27,CASSPIQGSYEQYF,TGTGCCAGCAGTCCCATACAGGGCTCCTACGAGCAGTACTTC
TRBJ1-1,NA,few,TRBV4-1,CASSQRWEVNTEAFF,TGCGCCAGCAGCCAAAGATGGGAGGTGAACACTGAAGCTTTCTTT
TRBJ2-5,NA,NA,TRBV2,CATQYQETQYF,TGTGCCACACAGTACCAAGAGACCCAGTACTTC
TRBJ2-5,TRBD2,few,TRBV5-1,CASSLYGGGQETQYF,TGCGCCAGCAGCTTGTACGGGGGGGGCCAGGAGACCCAGTACTTC
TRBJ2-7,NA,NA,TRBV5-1,CASSLGGVPVEQYF,TGCGCCAGCAGCTTGGGGGGTGTGCCGGTGGAGCAGTACTTC
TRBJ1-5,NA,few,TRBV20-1,CSAPIGPPHQPQHF,TGCAGTGCTCCGATCGGGCCTCCGCATCAGCCCCAGCATTTT
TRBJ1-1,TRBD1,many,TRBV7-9,CASATGGVTEAFF,TGTGCCTCCGCGACAGGGGGTGTCACTGAAGCTTTCTTT
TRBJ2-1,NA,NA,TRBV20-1,CSGEGGHSYNEQFF,TGCAGTGGCGAAGGTGGTCACTCCTACAATGAGCAGTTCTTC
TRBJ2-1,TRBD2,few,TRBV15,CATSSSGRLAYNEQFF,TGTGCCACCAGCAGTAGCGGGAGGTTGGCCTACAATGAGCAGTTCTTC
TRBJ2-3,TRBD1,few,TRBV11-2,CASSLETGGSTDTQYF,TGTGCCAGCAGCTTAGAGACAGGGGGGAGCACAGATACGCAGTATTTT
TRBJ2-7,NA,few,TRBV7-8,CASSFGRQQYF,TGTGCCAGCAGCTTCGGCAGGCAGCAGTACTTC
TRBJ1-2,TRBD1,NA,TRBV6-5,CASSYSSGGSDGYTF,TGTGCCAGCAGTTACTCGTCAGGGGGCAGCGATGGCTACACCTTC
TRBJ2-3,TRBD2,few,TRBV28,CASSPLAGGMTDTQYF,TGTGCCAGCAGCCCTCTAGCGGGGGGTATGACAGATACGCAGTATTTT
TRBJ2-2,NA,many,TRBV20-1,CSARDGSTGELFF,TGCAGTGCTAGAGATGGCTCCACCGGGGAGCTGTTTTTT
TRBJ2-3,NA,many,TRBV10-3,CAISESSDTDTQYF,TGTGCCATCAGTGAATCTTCAGACACAGATACGCAGTATTTT
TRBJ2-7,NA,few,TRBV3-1,CASSHGDGTLSSYEQYF,TGTGCCAGCAGCCATGGGGACGGGACTCTTAGCTCCTACGAGCAGTACTTC
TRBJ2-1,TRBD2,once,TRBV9,CASSVGSSGILFF,TGTGCCAGCAGCGTAGGGTCTAGCGGTATACTGTTCTTC
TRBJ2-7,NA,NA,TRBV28,CASTLRDRYPFEQYF,TGTGCCAGCACCCTGAGGGACCGTTACCCTTTTGAGCAGTACTTC
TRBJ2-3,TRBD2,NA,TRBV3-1,CASSQDLLAGTDTQYF,TGTGCCAGCAGCCAAGATTTGCTAGCGGGCACAGATACGCAGTATTTT
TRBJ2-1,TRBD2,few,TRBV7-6,CASNLGVAGGSEQFF,TGTGCCAGCAACCTAGGGGTAGCGGGGGGATCTGAGCAGTTCTTC
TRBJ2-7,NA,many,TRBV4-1,CASSQDWELPRYEQYF,TGCGCCAGCAGCCAAGATTGGGAATTACCGAGGTACGAGCAGTACTTC
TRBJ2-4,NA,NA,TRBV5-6,CASSLVAGKNIQYF,TGTGCCAGCAGCTTGGTTGCGGGAAAAAACATTCAGTACTTC
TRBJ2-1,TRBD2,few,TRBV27,CASRENSGGHSFYNEQFF,TGTGCCAGCAGAGAGAATAGCGGGGGCCATTCATTTTACAATGAGCAGTTCTTC
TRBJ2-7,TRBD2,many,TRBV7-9,CASSSAGVSYEQYF,TGTGCCAGCAGCTCGGCGGGGGTCTCCTACGAGCAGTACTTC
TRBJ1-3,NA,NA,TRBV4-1,CASSQEGPVNSGNTIYF,TGCGCCAGCAGCCAAGAAGGGCCGGTTAACTCTGGAAACACCATATATTTT
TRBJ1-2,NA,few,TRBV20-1,CSARAEGQYGYTF,TGCAGTGCTAGGGCCGAAGGGCAGTATGGCTACACCTTC
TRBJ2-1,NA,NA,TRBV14,CASSQDGFYSGSTSYNEQFF,TGTGCCAGCAGCCAGGATGGCTTTTACTCGGGGAGTACCTCCTACAATGAGCAGTTCTTC
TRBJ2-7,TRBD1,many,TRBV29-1,CSVSGGLAYEQYF,TGCAGCGTCTCAGGGGGCTTAGCCTACGAGCAGTACTTC
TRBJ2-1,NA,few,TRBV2,CASPDGLYNEQFF,TGTGCCAGCCCCGACGGTCTTTACAATGAGCAGTTCTTC
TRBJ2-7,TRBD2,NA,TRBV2,CTSSLDASGRIRSNEQYF,TGTACCAGCAGTTTGGATGCGAGCGGGAGGATCAGGTCCAACGAGCAGTACTTC